A single sample is the source of the 4 T cell receptor beta chains below, sequenced in a study of response to subunit inactivated influenza vaccine. TCRdb analysed the RT-PCR reads with MiXCR anew, one entry per CDR3 protein. The table lists about 500,000 distinct CDR3 sequences, approximately 16% of them singletons. Specimen: CD4+ T cells sorted from PBMCs, collected 23 to 25 months after vaccination. All receptors come from a man between 50 and 70 years old who received an inactivated influenza vaccine.

V is TRBV20-1 and J is TRBJ2-5; TRBD2 agrees at 11 bases. The CDR3 extends over 18 amino acids. Unmatched junction bases numbered 12, after V lost 2 bases and J lost 1 base. Germline V gives CDR1 DFQATT, CDR2 SNEGSKA (reference sequence). In DNA form, the CDR3 reads TGCAGTGCTAGACGGGGGCCCGGGACTAGCGGATTCCAAGAGACCCAGTACTTC. Protein product: CSARRGPGTSGFQETQYF.

V and J are TRBV20-1 and TRBJ2-1; 10 nucleotides agree with TRBD1. The junction had 9 bases not matched to a gene; V was cut back by 6 bases and J by 7 bases. Germline CDR1 reads DFQATT; CDR2 reads SNEGSKA (reference sequence). The CDR3 extends over 14 amino acids. CDR3 sequence reads: CSAVRQGAWNEQFF. The CDR3, as DNA: TGCAGTGCAGTAAGACAGGGGGCTTGGAATGAGCAGTTCTTC.

This clonotype was observed a few times. This chain joins TRBV7-2 and TRBJ2-3; D gene unclear. Germline assignment: CDR1 SGHTA and CDR2 FQGNSA. The CDR3 spans 13 residues. Trimming stripped 2 bases from V and 4 bases from J, with 7 bases between. CDR3 DNA sequence: TGTGCCAGCAGCTTACGTGAGTCAGATACGCAGTATTTT. Amino acid sequence: CASSLRESDTQYF.

This clonotype was observed a few times. The V gene is TRBV5-1, the J gene TRBJ2-3; 8 bases are shared with TRBD2. The trim removed 1 base at V and 1 base at J, leaving 5 bases unmatched. Germline CDR1 SGHRS, CDR2 YFSETQ. This CDR3 is 16 amino acids long. CDR3 bases: TGCGCCAGCAGCTTGCCGGGACTAGGACGCACAGATACGCAGTATTTT. Its protein product is CASSLPGLGRTDTQYF.